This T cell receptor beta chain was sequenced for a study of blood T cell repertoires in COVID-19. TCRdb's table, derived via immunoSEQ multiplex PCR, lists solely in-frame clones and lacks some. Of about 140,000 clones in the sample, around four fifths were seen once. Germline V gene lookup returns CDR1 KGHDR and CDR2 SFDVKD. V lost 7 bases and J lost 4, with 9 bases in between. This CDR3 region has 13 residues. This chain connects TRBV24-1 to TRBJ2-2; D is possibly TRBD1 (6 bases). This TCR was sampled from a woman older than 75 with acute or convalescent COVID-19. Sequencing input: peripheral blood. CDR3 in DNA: TGTGCCACCAGCAGGGGATCCACCGGGGAGCTGTTTTTT. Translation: CATSRGSTGELFF.